Each of the 22 T cell receptor beta chains below was sequenced from the same sample in a study of T cells in Graves' hyperthyroidism and ophthalmopathy. Template material for amplifying TCR beta CDR3 regions consisted of RNA transcripts. The HTBI set primed first-round TCR CDR3 RT-PCR. Each CDR3 protein gets one entry after TCRdb re-called the multiplex PCR reads with MiXCR. The data show tens of thousands of distinct CDR3 sequences, 40% to 55% seen once. Material for sequencing was blood. The receptors derive from a woman in her fifties or sixties with Graves' hyperthyroidism that later progressed to Graves' ophthalmopathy.

The chain combines TRBV6-1 with TRBJ1-3, with D uncertain. V gave up 2 bases and J gave up 7 bases, with 18 bases separating them. CDR1 and CDR2 from the germline V gene are MNHNS and SASEGT. The CDR3 spans 16 residues. The CDR3 spells CASSEQRTTKGNTIYF. CDR3 coding DNA: TGTGCCAGCAGTGAACAGCGAACGACCAAAGGTAACACCATATATTTT.

The chain couples TRBV20-1 to TRBJ2-3, with unresolved D. V gave up 0 bases and J gave up 11 bases, with 21 bases separating them. The CDR3 is made up of 15 amino acids. Germline V CDR1 and CDR2: DFQATT, SNEGSKA (reference sequence). The CDR3 spells CSARDMRLLDNEQYF. CDR3 DNA: TGCAGTGCTAGAGATATGCGGCTACTTGACAATGAGCAGTATTTT.

The gene calls are TRBV4-2 and TRBJ2-7, with 14 nucleotides matching TRBD2. The ends lost 1 base at V and 7 bases at J; junction bases unmatched: 9. CDR1 is LGHNA and CDR2 is YNFKEQ in the germline V gene. The CDR3 sequence is 17 residues long. The CDR3 reads CASSQAPGLAGVGEQYF. For the CDR3, the DNA is TGTGCCAGCAGCCAAGCGCCGGGACTAGCGGGAGTAGGGGAGCAGTACTTC.

The rearrangement links TRBV19 to TRBJ2-5; D is unresolved. V was trimmed by 5 bases and J by 4 bases, leaving 11 bases between them. Germline V CDR1 and CDR2: LNHDA, SQIVND (reference sequence). This CDR3 is built from 13 residues. Written as DNA, the CDR3 is TGTGCCAGTAGTGGCGGATATCGAGAGACCCAGTACTTC. It translates to CASSGGYRETQYF.

The chain's CDR3 is CASSLRGGSGTDTQFF. In DNA form, the CDR3 reads TGTGCCAGCAGCCTGCGAGGCGGGAGTGGAACAGATACGCAGTTCTTC. This chain links TRBV4-2 with TRBJ2-1, with TRBD2 matching 7 bases. CDR1 and CDR2 (germline): LGHNA, YNFKEQ. The CDR3 consists of 16 residues. V was clipped by 4 bases and J by 12 bases; unmatched bases: 18.

Judged by abundance, this clonotype is medium-sized. This chain links TRBV7-2 with TRBJ2-3; 11 nucleotides line up with TRBD1. In germline, CDR1 is SGHTA, CDR2 FQGNSA. The CDR3 sequence is 15 residues long. J lost 5 bases, V lost 3 bases, and 4 bases had no gene match. CDR3 amino acids: CASSFGQGAVDTQYF. The CDR3 DNA sequence: TGTGCCAGCAGCTTCGGACAGGGGGCTGTAGATACGCAGTATTTT.

J is TRBJ1-2 and V is TRBV6-2 or TRBV6-3, with TRBD1 identical over 7 bases. This CDR3 is built from 13 residues. V was pared by 2 bases and J by 12 bases, with 9 bases of the junction left unmatched. From germline, CDR1 is MNHEY and CDR2 SVGEGT. The CDR3 DNA sequence: TGTGCCAGCAGTTACGGAACAGGGGCTGGAAACACCTTC. It encodes CASSYGTGAGNTF.

This clonotype was observed many times. The rearrangement uses TRBV12-1 and TRBJ2-1; the table gives TRBD1 as D, unverified against the DNA. TRBV12-1 is assigned pseudogene status. The CDR3 contains 16 residues. The CDR3 coding sequence is TGTGCCAGCACCCTCATCAGGACAGGGGTTATCCATGAGCAGTTCTTC. As protein: CASTLIRTGVIHEQFF.

This clonotype has a count of ten or more. The chain employs TRBV19 and TRBJ1-3; D is unresolved. This CDR3 has 15 residues. Between the trimmed V and J ends, which lost 6 bases and 0 bases, there was a span of 12 bases. Germline CDR1 is LNHDA and CDR2 is SQIVND (reference sequence). The CDR3 coding sequence is TGTGCCAGTAGCTTCGGACTGATCTCTGGAAACACCATATATTTT. Residues: CASSFGLISGNTIYF.

Only a few counts were recorded for this clonotype. The rearrangement links TRBV10-3 to TRBJ2-7; D not certain. V gave up 2 bases and J gave up 3 bases, with 8 bases separating them. The CDR3 loop spans 13 amino acids. The V gene's germline CDR1 is ENHRY and CDR2 SYGVKD. The DNA for the CDR3 is TGTGCCATCAGTGAGGACCCCATCTACGAGCAGTACTTC. Amino acids: CAISEDPIYEQYF.

This clonotype is medium-sized within its sample. The V and J genes are TRBV20-1 and TRBJ2-1, with TRBD2 matching 9 bases. The CDR3 is 14 residues long. Losses at the gene ends were 5 bases for V and 4 bases for J; bases not matched to a gene: 6. Germline CDR1 and CDR2: DFQATT and SNEGSKA (reference sequence). CDR3 in DNA: TGCAGTGCTGCCACTAGCGGGCTGTACAATGAGCAGTTCTTC. It specifies CSAATSGLYNEQFF.

This clonotype came up many times. One end of the junction varies from germline; a read error may be responsible. The J gene is TRBJ2-3, the V gene TRBV7-9; 9 bases align to TRBD2. CDR3 length equals 15 residues. Germline V lookup: CDR1 SEHNR, CDR2 FQNEAQ (reference sequence). DNA for the CDR3: TGTGCCAGCAGCATAGCGGGAGTAAGCACAGATACGCAGTATTTT. It is translated as CASSIAGVSTDTQYF.

This clonotype was picked up many times. The V and J genes are TRBV4-1 and TRBJ1-5, with unresolved D. Trimming cost V 1 base and J 0 bases, with 7 bases left between them. Germline V lookup: CDR1 MGHRA, CDR2 YSYEKL. The length of the CDR3 is 15 residues. CDR3 region: CASSQVGSSNQPQHF. The CDR3 DNA reads TGCGCCAGCAGCCAAGTAGGAAGTAGCAATCAGCCCCAGCATTTT.

With regard to this clonotype: Because it lacks the conserved phenylalanine or tryptophan at the end, this CDR3 is likely a read error. The DNA is left out, because the CDR3 cannot be placed on it with certainty; the CDR3 is given as TCRdb lists it. This chain connects TRBV5-1 to TRBJ1-1. The CDR3 spans 15 amino acids, including both terminal residues. Germline V gene lookup returns CDR1 SGHRS and CDR2 YFSETQ. The CDR3: CASSLGRGTSTEAFL.

This clonotype came up many times. The chain links TRBV6-5 to TRBJ1-4; D call uncertain. The CDR3 is 14 amino acids. Germline assignment: CDR1 MNHEY and CDR2 SVGAGI. The CDR3 protein is CAVGRSMTNEKLFF. The DNA of the CDR3 is TGTGCAGTAGGACGTAGCATGACTAATGAAAAACTGTTTTTT.

As regards this clonotype: The CDR3 does not end in the conserved phenylalanine or tryptophan, so this is likely a read error. The CDR3 is CASSLYGGAYKEQFC. DNA of the CDR3: TGTGCCAGCAGCCTCTACGGGGGAGCCTACAAGGAGCAGTTCTGC. The chain combines TRBV11-3 with TRBJ2-1, with D possibly matching TRBD2 (6 bases). CDR1 is SGHNT, CDR2 YENEEA, per germline. This CDR3 is 15 amino acids long.

Sample share makes this clonotype medium-sized (0.01 to 0.1%). The chain couples TRBV2 to TRBJ2-7, with 7 nucleotides matching TRBD1. Germline CDR1 SNHLY, CDR2 FYNNEI. This CDR3 has 14 amino acids. Trimming removed 9 bases from V and 2 bases from J; junction bases left unmatched: 10. The CDR3 sequence is CASQPGQLTYEQYF. The CDR3 DNA is TGTGCCAGTCAGCCGGGACAGCTTACCTACGAGCAGTACTTC. The variable domain in full, completed from reference TRBV2 and TRBJ2-7, reads EPEVTQTPSHQVTQMGQEVILRCVPISNHLYFYWYRQILGQKVEFLVSFYNNEISEKSEIFDDQFSVERPDGSNFTLKIRSTKLEDSAMYFCASQPGQLTYEQYFGPGTRLTVT.

At least ten counts were recorded for this clonotype. This sequence joins TRBV7-6 and TRBJ1-3; D gene ambiguous. The CDR3 length is 17 residues. Germline V gene data show CDR1 as SGHVS and CDR2 as FNYEAQ. The germline V and J ends were trimmed by 4 bases and 0 bases, with 16 bases remaining between them. The DNA for the CDR3 is TGTGCCAGCAGCTCCCCCTGGGAGGTTTCCTCTGGAAACACCATATATTTT. It encodes CASSSPWEVSSGNTIYF.

The V gene is TRBV6-5, the J gene TRBJ1-2, with 7 bases identical to TRBD1. V shed 5 bases and J 4 bases; nucleotides not matched to a gene: 4. The CDR3 runs 13 residues. Germline-derived CDR1 and CDR2 are MNHEY and SVGAGI. The CDR3 DNA reads as TGTGCCAGCAGTGTGGGACAGTCCTATGGCTACACCTTC. This sequence encodes CASSVGQSYGYTF.

This clonotype showed up many times. The gene calls are TRBV11-3 and TRBJ2-3, with a tentative D call TRBD1 (5 bases). Trimming removed 7 bases from V and 2 bases from J, with 10 bases in between. Germline lookup yields CDR1 SGHNT and CDR2 YENEEA. The CDR3 consists of 13 residues. CDR3 coding DNA: TGTGCCAGCACCAGGGTTCACACAGATACGCAGTATTTT. As protein: CASTRVHTDTQYF.

This clonotype was counted between two and nine times. The chain is built from TRBV7-8 and TRBJ2-2; 7 bases match TRBD2. The germline CDR1 and CDR2 sequences are SGHVS and FQNEAQ. CDR3 length: 13 residues. V lost 4 bases, J lost 7 bases, and 3 bases stayed unmatched. CDR3 sequence reads: CASSSKRGGELFF. In DNA form, the CDR3 reads TGTGCCAGCAGCTCCAAGCGGGGCGGGGAGCTGTTTTTT.

Comments on this clonotype: A much larger clone differs by one base, so this may be a read error. This sequence joins TRBV11-2 and TRBJ1-5; tentative D call: TRBD1 (5 bases). V lost 11 bases and J lost 0, with 14 bases in between. Germline assignment: CDR1 SGHAT and CDR2 FQNNGV. The CDR3 extends over 14 amino acids. CDR3 sequence: CAWDRTGSNQPQHF. The CDR3, as DNA: TGTGCCTGGGATAGAACAGGTAGCAATCAGCCCCAGCATTTT.